This T cell receptor (beta chain) was profiled in a study of blood T cells in healthy people across ages. A note on this clonotype: Since no conserved phenylalanine or tryptophan closes the CDR3, a read error is the likely cause.

This CDR3 comprises 14 residues. V lost 4 bases and J lost 4, with 13 bases in between. The germline gives CDR1 MRHNA, CDR2 SNTAGT. Next came a second PCR, run for about 7 to 12 cycles, which used a sample-barcoded 5' primer along with a J-beta primer mix. CDR3-containing paired-end reads numbering at least 2.5 million came from each sample. TCRdb fed the 5' RACE reads into MiXCR, producing one record per CDR3 protein. The sample holds around 800,000 distinct CDR3 sequences; around a quarter are singletons and the top ten take about 2.9%. These data were also filed under a second study, of T cells of mothers and their children. That source adds: According to the study, all extracted RNA entered cDNA synthesis at roughly 1.5 ug per 15 ul. Sample barcodes plus 2-4 random nucleotides came from the M1S primer.

Sequenced input: blood. The clonotype comes from a boy younger than 18 in good health. The chain employs TRBV6-4 and TRBJ1-1; maybe TRBD1 (6 bases). The CDR3 here is CASSATTGSTEAFL. CDR3 coding DNA: TGTGCCAGCAGTGCCACGACAGGCTCCACTGAAGCTTTCCTT.